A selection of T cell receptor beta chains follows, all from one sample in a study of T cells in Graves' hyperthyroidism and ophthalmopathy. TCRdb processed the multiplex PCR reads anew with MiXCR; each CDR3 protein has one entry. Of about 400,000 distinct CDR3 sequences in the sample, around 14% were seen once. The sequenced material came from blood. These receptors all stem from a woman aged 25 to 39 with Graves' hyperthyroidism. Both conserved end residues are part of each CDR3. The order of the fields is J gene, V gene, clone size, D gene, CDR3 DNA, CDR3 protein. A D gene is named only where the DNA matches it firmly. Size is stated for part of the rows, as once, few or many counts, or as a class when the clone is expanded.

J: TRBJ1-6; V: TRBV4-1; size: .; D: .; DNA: TGCGCCAGCAGCCAAGTGGGGGGGGTAGGTAATTCACCCCTCCACTTT; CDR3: CASSQVGGVGNSPLHF
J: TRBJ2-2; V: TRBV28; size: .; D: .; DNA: TGTGCCAGCATTCTCACGAACACCGGGGAGCTGTTTTTT; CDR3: CASILTNTGELFF
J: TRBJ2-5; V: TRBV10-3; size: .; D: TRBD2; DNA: TGTGCCATCAGTTCCATGGGGGGGAGAGAGACCCAGTACTTC; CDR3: CAISSMGGRETQYF
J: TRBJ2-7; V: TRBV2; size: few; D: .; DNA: TGTGCCAGCAGCCCGGACACAACCTACGAGCAGTACTTC; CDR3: CASSPDTTYEQYF
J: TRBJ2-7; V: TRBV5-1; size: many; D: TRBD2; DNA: TGCGCCAGCAGCTTGGCTAGCGGGAGGGATACCTACGAGCAGTACTTC; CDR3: CASSLASGRDTYEQYF
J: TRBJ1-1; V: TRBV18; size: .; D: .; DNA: TGTGCCAGCTCACCGTGGGGGACGAACACTGAAGCTTTCTTT; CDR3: CASSPWGTNTEAFF
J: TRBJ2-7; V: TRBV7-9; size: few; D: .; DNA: TGTGCTAGCATCTCAACGCCGGCCTACGAGCAGTACTTC; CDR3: CASISTPAYEQYF
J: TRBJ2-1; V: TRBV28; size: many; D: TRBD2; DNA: TGTGCCAGCAGTCCACGGACTAGCGGCTACAATGAGCAGTTCTTC; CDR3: CASSPRTSGYNEQFF
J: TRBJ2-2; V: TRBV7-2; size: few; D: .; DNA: TGTGCCAGCAGCTTAAGATCTAGCGCCCCCCCCGGGGAGCTGTTTTTT; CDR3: CASSLRSSAPPGELFF
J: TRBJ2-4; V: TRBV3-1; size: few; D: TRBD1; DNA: TGTGCCAGCAGCCTAAGCAGGGGACAGGGTCTCCGCCTAACAATTCAGTACTTC; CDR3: CASSLSRGQGLRLTIQYF
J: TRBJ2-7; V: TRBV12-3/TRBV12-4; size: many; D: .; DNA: TGTGCCAGCAGTCCGGGACACACCTACGAGCAGTACTTC; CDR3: CASSPGHTYEQYF
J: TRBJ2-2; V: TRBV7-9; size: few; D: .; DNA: TGTGCCAGCAGCCGAAACGGGAACACCGGGGAGCTGTTTTTT; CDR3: CASSRNGNTGELFF
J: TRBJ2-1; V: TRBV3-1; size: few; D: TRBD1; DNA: TGTGCCAGCAGAGGACAGGGGGCAGAGAATGAGCAGTTCTTC; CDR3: CASRGQGAENEQFF
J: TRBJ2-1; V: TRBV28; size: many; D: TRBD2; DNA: TGTGCCAGCAGTTTGACTAGCGAGCACAATGAGCAGTTCTTC; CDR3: CASSLTSEHNEQFF
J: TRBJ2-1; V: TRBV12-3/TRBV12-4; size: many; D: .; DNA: TGTGCCAGCAGTTTCCAGAATGAGCAGTTCTTC; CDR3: CASSFQNEQFF
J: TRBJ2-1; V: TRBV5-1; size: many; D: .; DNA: TGCGCCAGCAGCTTGAGGGTCTTAGATCCCCCCTACAATGAGCAGTTCTTC; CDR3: CASSLRVLDPPYNEQFF
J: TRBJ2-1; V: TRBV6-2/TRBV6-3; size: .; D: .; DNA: TGTGCCAGCGGAAGAAATCCGTACAATGAGCAGTTCTTC; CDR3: CASGRNPYNEQFF
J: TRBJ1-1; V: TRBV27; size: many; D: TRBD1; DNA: TGTGCCAGCAGTCCCGGAGACAGGGAAACTGAAGCTTTCTTT; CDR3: CASSPGDRETEAFF
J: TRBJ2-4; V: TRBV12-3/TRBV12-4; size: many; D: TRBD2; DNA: TGTGCCAGCATGACCGGGGGGGGACGGGGGGTTATTCAGTACTTC; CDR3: CASMTGGGRGVIQYF
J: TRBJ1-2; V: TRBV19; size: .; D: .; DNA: TGTGCCAGTAGCGTACAGGGCCCGGGGGGCTACACCTTC; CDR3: CASSVQGPGGYTF
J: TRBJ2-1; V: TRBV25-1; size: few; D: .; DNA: TGTGCCAGCAGGGAGGCGGCAGAGCAGTTCTTC; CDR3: CASREAAEQFF
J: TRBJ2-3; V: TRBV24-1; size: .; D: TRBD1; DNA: TGTGCCACCAGTGATACCGGGACAGGGGGAGATACGCAGTATTTT; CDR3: CATSDTGTGGDTQYF
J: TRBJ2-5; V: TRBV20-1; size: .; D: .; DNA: TGCAGTGCTAGAGGGACTAAGCAAGAGACCCAGTACTTC; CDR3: CSARGTKQETQYF
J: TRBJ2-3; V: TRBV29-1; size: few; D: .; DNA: TGCAGCGTCGAAGGATATAGCACAGATACGCAGTATTTT; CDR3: CSVEGYSTDTQYF
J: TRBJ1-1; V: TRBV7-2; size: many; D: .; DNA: TGTGCCAGCAGCCGAGGACAGACGAACACTGAAGCTTTCTTT; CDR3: CASSRGQTNTEAFF
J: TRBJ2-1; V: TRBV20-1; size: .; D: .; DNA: TGCAGTGCTAGTCGGCTATTTAATGAGCAGTTCTTC; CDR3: CSASRLFNEQFF
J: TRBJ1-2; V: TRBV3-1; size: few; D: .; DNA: TGTGCCAGCAGCCAAGTTAGAGGCAATGGCTACACCTTC; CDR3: CASSQVRGNGYTF
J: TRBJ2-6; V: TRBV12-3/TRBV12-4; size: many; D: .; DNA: TGTGCCAGCAGTTTATGGCGGAACTCTGGGGCCAACGTCCTGACTTTC; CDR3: CASSLWRNSGANVLTF
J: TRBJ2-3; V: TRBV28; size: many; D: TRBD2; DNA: TGTGCCAGCAGTTTACCGCTAGCGGGAGGGACAGATACGCAGTATTTT; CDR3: CASSLPLAGGTDTQYF
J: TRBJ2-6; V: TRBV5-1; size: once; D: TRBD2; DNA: TGCGCCAGCAGCTTGGTTCCTAGCGGGACTGGGGCCAACGTCCTGACTTTC; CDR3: CASSLVPSGTGANVLTF
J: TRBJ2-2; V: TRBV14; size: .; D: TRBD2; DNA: TGTGCCAGCAGCCGACAGAGCGGGACGTTCGGCACCGGGGAGCTGTTTTTT; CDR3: CASSRQSGTFGTGELFF
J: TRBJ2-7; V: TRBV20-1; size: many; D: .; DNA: TGCAGTGCTGAGGGACTCTCTCCTAGGGAGCAGTACTTC; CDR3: CSAEGLSPREQYF
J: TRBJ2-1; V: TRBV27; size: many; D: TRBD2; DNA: TGTGCCAGCAGTCGACTAGCTCGACACAATGAGCAGTTCTTC; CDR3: CASSRLARHNEQFF
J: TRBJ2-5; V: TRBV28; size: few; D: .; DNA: TGTGCCAGCAGTTTCGCCGCTAGCCGAGAGACCCAGTACTTC; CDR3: CASSFAASRETQYF
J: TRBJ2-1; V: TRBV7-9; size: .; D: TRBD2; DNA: TGTGCCAGCAGCTCGGGACTAGCGGAATCGAGCTCCTACAATGAGCAGTTCTTC; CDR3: CASSSGLAESSSYNEQFF
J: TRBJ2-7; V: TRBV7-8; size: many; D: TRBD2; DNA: TGTGCCAGCAGCCTAGCGGGAGGGTTAACCTACGAGCAGTACTTC; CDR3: CASSLAGGLTYEQYF
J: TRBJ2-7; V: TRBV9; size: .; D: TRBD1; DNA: TGTGCCAGCAGCCAACAGGGGGTGGGCGAGCAGTACTTC; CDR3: CASSQQGVGEQYF
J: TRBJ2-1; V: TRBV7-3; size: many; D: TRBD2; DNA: TGTGCCAGCAGCTTTACTAGCGGGAGGTACAATGAGCAGTTCTTC; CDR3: CASSFTSGRYNEQFF
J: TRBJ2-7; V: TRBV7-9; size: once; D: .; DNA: TGTGCCAGCAGCGACACGGGAGATTCCTACGAGCAGTACTTC; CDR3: CASSDTGDSYEQYF
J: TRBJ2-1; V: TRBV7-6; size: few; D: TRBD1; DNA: TGTGCCAGCAGCTTAGCGCTCGGGACAGTCAGCCATGAGCAGTTCTTC; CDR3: CASSLALGTVSHEQFF